Each of the 15 T cell receptor beta chains below was sequenced from the same sample in a study of T cells in Graves' hyperthyroidism and ophthalmopathy. RNA transcripts gave rise to amplified TCR beta CDR3 regions. RT-PCR in the first round (using the HTBI primer set) targeted the TCR CDR3. A single record per CDR3 protein comes from TCRdb applying MiXCR to the multiplex PCR reads. The sample holds 500,000 to 600,000 distinct CDR3 sequences; around 20% are singletons and the top ten take roughly 50%. What was sequenced was blood. The receptors here all came from a middle-aged man with Graves' ophthalmopathy.

The V call is TRBV15, the J call TRBJ2-5, with TRBD2 matching 7 bases. The germline V gene has CDR1 LNHNV and CDR2 YYDKDF (reference sequence). The CDR3 extends over 15 amino acids. V was clipped by 4 bases and J by 4 bases; unmatched bases: 9. CDR3 in amino acids: CATSTYTSAGETQYF. CDR3 nucleotide sequence: TGTGCCACCAGCACTTACACTAGCGCCGGAGAGACCCAGTACTTC. The whole variable domain, filled in from reference TRBV15 and TRBJ2-5, reads DAMVIQNPRYQVTQFGKPVTLSCSQTLNHNVMYWYQQKSSQAPKLLFHYYDKDFNNEADTPDNFQSRRPNTSFCFLDIRSPGLGDTAMYLCATSTYTSAGETQYFGPGTRLLVL.

In this sample, this clonotype turned up many times. This sequence joins TRBV11-2 and TRBJ2-2, with D perhaps TRBD1 (6 bases). CDR1 and CDR2 (germline): SGHAT, FQNNGV. Trimming took off 2 bases at V and 1 base at J, with 14 bases between the two ends. There are 17 residues in the CDR3. The CDR3 spells CASSLITSTGNTGELFF. The CDR3 region has the DNA TGTGCCAGCAGCTTAATCACCTCGACAGGGAACACCGGGGAGCTGTTTTTT.

This clonotype was detected only a few times. The chain has TRBV5-1 and TRBJ2-5; 7 positions agree with TRBD1. Trimming removed 4 bases from V and 5 bases from J; junction bases left unmatched: 5. This CDR3 has 13 amino acids. Germline CDR1 and CDR2: SGHRS and YFSETQ. The chain's CDR3 is CASSVTGMETQYF. The CDR3 region has the DNA TGCGCCAGCAGCGTGACAGGGATGGAGACCCAGTACTTC.

This clonotype was detected ten times or more. The chain employs TRBV5-1 and TRBJ1-1; tentative D call: TRBD1 (5 bases). V was pared by 0 bases and J by 4 bases, with 13 bases between. The germline CDR1 and CDR2 sequences are SGHRS and YFSETQ. The CDR3 spans 15 residues. The CDR3 region has the DNA TGCGCCAGCAGCTTGGAGCAGGGTGGGATCACTGAAGCTTTCTTT. Translation: CASSLEQGGITEAFF.

This clonotype has just a few counts. The chain is built from TRBV7-2 and TRBJ2-3, with TRBD2 matching over 8 bases. CDR1 SGHTA and CDR2 FQGNSA come from the germline V gene. With V trimmed by 0 bases and J by 6 bases, 8 bases remained unmatched. The CDR3 extends over 16 amino acids. CDR3 DNA: TGTGCCAGCAGCTTAGCTAGTGGCGGGAGGTCCGATACGCAGTATTTT. Residues: CASSLASGGRSDTQYF.

V gene TRBV11-2 combines with J gene TRBJ2-1, with TRBD2 identical over 12 bases. V trimming: 8 bases; J trimming: 4 bases; junction bases outside the gene matches: 18. Germline CDR1 is SGHAT and CDR2 is FQNNGV. The CDR3 loop spans 19 amino acids. CDR3 DNA: TGTGCCAGCTCTCGGAGGGGGACTAGCGGGTCGCGCGGTTACAATGAGCAGTTCTTC. Its protein product is CASSRRGTSGSRGYNEQFF.

The sample holds a few counts of this clonotype. The chain uses TRBV28 and TRBJ2-5; possible D gene TRBD2, 5 bases. This CDR3 has 15 residues. V was clipped by 8 bases and J by 0 bases, with 16 bases between them. Germline values: CDR1 MDHEN, CDR2 SYDVKM. The CDR3 protein is CASRGIQRYQETQYF. The CDR3 DNA follows: TGTGCCAGCCGGGGAATACAAAGGTACCAAGAGACCCAGTACTTC.

To note about this clonotype: This may be a read error, as it is one base from a much larger clone. The CDR3: CASSGQASRRPQHF. DNA for the CDR3: TGTGCCAGCAGTGGACAGGCGTCGCGGCGGCCCCAGCATTTT. This chain links TRBV2 with TRBJ1-5, with D perhaps matching TRBD1 (6 bases). CDR1 and CDR2 from the germline V gene are SNHLY and FYNNEI. The CDR3 runs 14 residues. Trimming removed 4 bases from V and 9 bases from J, with 16 bases in between.

This chain links TRBV10-3 with TRBJ2-5, with 8 bases identical to TRBD2. Germline CDR1 ENHRY, CDR2 SYGVKD. The CDR3 consists of 15 residues. Trimming removed 0 bases from V and 9 bases from J; junction bases left unmatched: 9. The CDR3 protein is CAISESGNTGRAQYF. The CDR3 DNA sequence: TGTGCCATCAGTGAGTCGGGGAACACCGGGAGGGCCCAGTACTTC.

The chain couples TRBV29-1 to TRBJ1-1, with D perhaps TRBD1 (6 bases). This CDR3 is 15 amino acids long. Germline assignment: CDR1 SQVTM and CDR2 ANQGSEA. V shed 8 bases and J shed 0 bases, with 19 bases lying between them. DNA of the CDR3: TGCAGCCACACCATCTACAGGGTTATGAACACTGAAGCTTTCTTT. Translated, it gives CSHTIYRVMNTEAFF.

In this sample, this clonotype turned up many times. V and J are TRBV3-1 and TRBJ2-3; TRBD2 agrees at 15 bases. V lost 2 bases and J lost 3; bases outside the gene matches: 9. The germline gives CDR1 LGHDT, CDR2 YNNKEL (reference sequence). This CDR3 comprises 19 residues. CDR3 bases: TGTGCCAGCAGCCAACCTCGGACTAGCGGGAGGGGATCGACAGATACGCAGTATTTT. This sequence encodes CASSQPRTSGRGSTDTQYF.

This clonotype turned up a few times. The chain couples TRBV13 to TRBJ2-1; D possibly uses TRBD1 or TRBD2 (6 bases each). The CDR3 runs 14 residues. Trimming stripped 4 bases from V and 6 bases from J, with 13 bases between. The germline CDR1 and CDR2 sequences are PRHDT and FYEKMQ (reference sequence). The CDR3 reads CASSSGVGGNEQFF. The CDR3 DNA follows: TGTGCCAGCAGCTCGGGGGTAGGGGGCAATGAGCAGTTCTTC.

This clonotype came up a few times. The rearrangement joins TRBV3-1 to TRBJ2-7; D is perhaps TRBD1 (7 bases). This CDR3 has 17 amino acids. V lost 4 bases and J lost 7, with 26 bases in between. CDR1 is LGHDT, CDR2 YNNKEL, per germline (reference sequence). As DNA, the CDR3 is TGTGCCAGCAGCCGCGCGAAGGTGGGGGGACAGCTCGTGGAGCAGTACTTC. Amino acid sequence: CASSRAKVGGQLVEQYF.

This clonotype was observed at least ten times. The chain couples TRBV5-1 to TRBJ2-1; 8 nucleotides line up with TRBD2. The germline CDR1 and CDR2 sequences are SGHRS and YFSETQ. The ends lost 6 bases at V and 5 bases at J; junction bases unmatched: 10. This CDR3 has 15 residues. CDR3: CASTPGTRGDNEQFF. For the CDR3, the DNA is TGCGCCAGCACCCCCGGGACTAGGGGGGACAATGAGCAGTTCTTC.

This clonotype has more than one count but fewer than ten. The V and J genes are TRBV19 and TRBJ2-7, with a possible D match to TRBD1 (6 bases). V lost 6 bases and J lost 3, with 18 bases in between. This CDR3 comprises 15 residues. Germline CDR1 reads LNHDA; CDR2 reads SQIVND (reference sequence). This CDR3 is CASSTLGQSYYEQYF. For the CDR3, the DNA is TGTGCCAGTAGCACACTCGGACAGAGCTACTACGAGCAGTACTTC.